This T cell receptor (beta chain) was recovered during a study of radiotherapy plus CTLA-4 blockade in lung cancer. Receiving focal radiation plus CTLA-4 blockade with ipilimumab were patients who had chemo-refractory metastatic non-small-cell lung cancer. Generated by immunoSEQ multiplex PCR, the TCRdb table keeps only in-frame clones and is missing some. The sample lists 75,000 to 100,000 clones, roughly 88% seen once, with 4.5% to 6% in the top ten. Germline CDR1 and CDR2: MNHEY and SVGAGI. J lost 9 bases, V lost 5 bases, and 10 bases had no gene match. This CDR3 spans 13 amino acids. The clonotype comes from a human donor with non-small cell lung cancer that progressed on radiotherapy plus ipilimumab. The V call is TRBV6-5, the J call TRBJ2-7; 7 nucleotides agree with TRBD1. The starting material was peripheral blood, obtained from a patient treated with radiotherapy plus ipilimumab. The CDR3 sequence: CASSEKGAVGQYF. Written as DNA, the CDR3 is TGTGCCAGCAGTGAAAAGGGGGCGGTTGGGCAGTACTTC.